This T cell receptor beta chain is from a study of cytomegalovirus exposure and HLA in healthy donors. This CDR3 is built from 15 residues. The germline V gene has CDR1 LGHNA and CDR2 YNFKEQ. Trimming removed 1 base from V and 10 bases from J; junction bases left unmatched: 10. PCR used 60 Vbeta primers and 13 Jbeta primers. Authors' data handling: The count from a later analysis was some 81 million unique TCR beta chains, about 10 million of them shared. This table comes from immunoSEQ multiplex PCR, and its TCRdb copy is limited to in-frame clones, with some not included. For V, J and clone size, that table is used; D and trimming come from the DNA. Among about 100,000 clones listed, around 76% were seen once. Healthy bone marrow donors made up the cohort. This clone appeared once.

This rearrangement joins TRBV4-2 to TRBJ1-5; TRBD1 matches at 7 bases. The sample comprised PBMCs. The receptor's source is an older woman in good health and CMV-seropositive. CDR3 DNA sequence: TGTGCCAGCAGCCAAGCCGGGGACAGCCCTCAACCCCAGCATTTT. As protein: CASSQAGDSPQPQHF.